The T cell receptor (beta chain) described here comes from a study of blood T cell repertoires in COVID-19 (dated by TCRdb to the early 2020s). Study-wide context: Samples from collaborators originated in the United States, Italy and Spain and spanned both the acute and convalescent phases of COVID-19. The repertoires were made available in a free public database intended to serve as a resource for research on the immune response to SARS-CoV-2. The sample metadata nearly always contained a de-identified subject ID, COVID-19 status, age in years and sex. The material from the prospective study consisted of cDNA or gDNA derived from T cells, B-cell-depleted T cells, or PBMCs. Where available, HLA class I and class II types were obtained from metadata supplied by the sample provider rather than from assay-based typing. The samples were drawn from two sources: the first 160 participants of the ongoing ImmuneRACE study, and 950 to 1,500 subjects contributed by 6 global collaborators. The dataset comprised deeply sampled blood TCRbeta repertoires from subjects exposed to, actively infected with, or recovered from COVID-19.

Here is what the overall study found, with its caveats: The amount of clinical and demographic metadata varied by source and participant and was provided uncurated.

Only one count was recorded for this clone. It lacks a known antigen. Base qualities were left out, and no much larger clone turns up one base away. In the prospective study, participants were roughly 18 to 95 years old, resided in 24 geographic areas of the United States, and were enrolled through a virtual design. In the prospective study, participants were assigned to cohorts based on the clinical history participants reported in a screening survey and a study questionnaire. Recovered participants in ImmuneRACE Cohort 3 were defined by two consecutive negative NP/OP PCR tests, clearance by a healthcare professional, or resolution of symptoms. In the prospective study, whole blood, serum and a nasopharyngeal or oropharyngeal swab were collected from each participant by mobile phlebotomists. Additional blood draws and questionnaires over an approximately 2-month period could optionally be provided by prospective study participants. Before DNA extraction, prospective study blood samples were shipped either frozen or at room temperature.

TCRbeta CDR3 regions were amplified from genomic DNA by means of the immunoSEQ Assay, a bias-controlled multiplex PCR. The original methods were these. The number of nucleated cells in each sample was estimated from the amplification of reference gene primers within the assay. To quantify the absolute abundance of each unique TCRbeta CDR3 rearrangement, sequence reads were collapsed and filtered. For each sample, productive Simpson clonality was calculated as the square root of Simpson's diversity index across productive rearrangements. In TCRdb, the immuneACCESS table is reduced to in-frame sequences with V and J assigned. These tables do not hold every clone; where another copy was compared, an unresolved V gene accounts for under half, and the others remain unexplained. The D gene and trimming were derived from the DNA, and the V and J assignments and clone size from that table. This sample gives fewer than 300,000 clones in total; around nine tenths of them show up just once. The top ten hold roughly 8.3% of the sample.

Sequenced material: PBMCs or T cells enriched from blood (not recorded which). The clonotype comes from a man aged 35-49 years who had recovered from COVID-19.

The nucleotide sequence is given as TGTGCCAGCAGTTACTTAACGGAGGGTGACAATGAGCAGTTCTTC. Its protein reads: CASSYLTEGDNEQFF. Recombination connected TRBV6-5 to TRBJ2-1; perhaps TRBD2 is the D gene, with 6 bases matching. Trimming at the junction amounts to 1 base on V and 5 bases on J, and the germline ends lie 12 bases apart. From its cysteine to its phenylalanine, the CDR3 spans 15 amino acids. CDR3 DNA only is kept here, 45 bases in frame from base 1. Based on the germline V gene, the CDR1 and CDR2 sequences are MNHEY and SVGAGI.